The 17 T cell receptor beta chains below all came from one sample that was sequenced in a study of cytomegalovirus exposure and HLA in healthy donors. 60 Vbeta and 13 Jbeta primers were used in PCR. Produced via immunoSEQ multiplex PCR; TCRdb's table is partial and in-frame only. The sample has 70,000 to 95,000 clones, over 75% seen once. Specimen: PBMCs. The receptors were gathered from a man aged 30-40 years in good health and CMV-seropositive.

V is TRBV11-2 and J is TRBJ2-5; TRBD2 matches 14 bases. After removal of 2 bases from V and 4 bases from J, the junction contained 6 bases not matched to a gene. The CDR3 runs 17 residues. Germline V gene sequence: CDR1 SGHAT, CDR2 FQNNGV. CDR3 protein: CASSLRLAGGEGETQYF. The CDR3, as DNA: TGTGCCAGCAGCTTACGACTAGCGGGGGGGGAGGGAGAGACCCAGTACTTC. The whole variable domain, filled in from reference TRBV11-2 and TRBJ2-5, reads EAGVAQSPRYKIIEKRQSVAFWCNPISGHATLYWYQQILGQGPKLLIQFQNNGVVDDSQLPKDRFSAERLKGVDSTLKIQPAKLEDSAVYLCASSLRLAGGEGETQYFGPGTRLLVL.

The J gene is TRBJ1-2, the V gene TRBV6-6; 8 positions match TRBD1. Trimming at V came to 7 bases and at J to 3 bases, leaving 7 bases not matched to a gene. The length of the CDR3 is 14 residues. The germline V gene encodes CDR1 MNHNY and CDR2 SVGAGI (reference sequence). CDR3: CASIAGGDHYGYTF. CDR3 DNA: TGTGCCAGCATCGCAGGGGGCGATCACTATGGCTACACCTTC.

The genes are TRBV12-1 and TRBJ2-5; TRBD1, as called in the table, went unchecked against the DNA. TRBV12-1 is a recognized pseudogene. The CDR3 runs 14 residues. In nucleotides, the CDR3 is TGTGCCAGCAGCTTTGGACAGGGTCAAGAGACCCAGTACTTC. It specifies CASSFGQGQETQYF.

This sequence joins TRBV4-2 and TRBJ2-1; TRBD1 matches 7 bases. With V trimmed by 5 bases and J by 5 bases, 6 bases remained unmatched. Germline V lookup: CDR1 LGHNA, CDR2 YNFKEQ. The CDR3 extends over 14 amino acids. In nucleotides, the CDR3 is TGTGCCAGCAGCGCTCGGGACAGCGACAATGAGCAGTTCTTC. It encodes CASSARDSDNEQFF.

The rearrangement joins TRBV7-9 to TRBJ2-5, with a tentative D call TRBD1 (5 bases). The CDR3 loop spans 13 amino acids. CDR1 and CDR2 from the germline V gene are SEHNR and FQNEAQ (reference sequence). Trimming stripped 5 bases from V and 4 bases from J, with 11 bases between. This CDR3 is CASSPRGPETQYF. The CDR3 nucleotides read TGTGCCAGCAGCCCAAGGGGCCCAGAGACCCAGTACTTC.

The genes are TRBV12-5 and TRBJ1-6; TRBD1 might be the D (6 bases). Trimming removed 7 bases at V and 10 bases at J, with 14 bases between. The V gene's germline CDR1 is LGHNT and CDR2 FRNRAP. The CDR3 has 13 amino acids. CDR3 amino acids: CASATGSGSPLHF. For the CDR3, the DNA is TGTGCTAGTGCTACAGGGTCTGGCTCACCCCTCCACTTT.

This clone was seen a handful of times. The chain recombines TRBV5-1 with TRBJ1-3; TRBD1 matches at 7 bases. Trimming cost V 4 bases and J 2 bases; bases outside gene matches: 6. This CDR3 has 15 amino acids. Germline V lookup: CDR1 SGHRS, CDR2 YFSETQ. The CDR3 bases are TGCGCCAGCAGCACCCAGACAGGGACTGGAAACACCATATATTTT. It translates to CASSTQTGTGNTIYF.

This clone was observed a handful of times. Other nucleotide sequences in the sample specify the same CDR3. The chain carries TRBV20-1 and TRBJ2-3; D not resolved. V was clipped by 3 bases and J by 1 base, with 2 bases between them. Germline V CDR1 and CDR2: DFQATT, SNEGSKA (reference sequence). The CDR3 extends over 11 amino acids. The CDR3 region is CSASGTDTQYF. CDR3 nucleotide sequence: TGCAGTGCTAGCGGCACAGATACGCAGTATTTT.

V usage is TRBV19 and J usage is TRBJ2-5; weak D call: TRBD1 (6 bases). In germline, CDR1 is LNHDA, CDR2 SQIVND (reference sequence). The CDR3 sequence is 14 residues long. V dropped 3 bases and J dropped 5 bases, with 13 bases sitting between them. The CDR3 reads CASSIQGSGETQYF. The CDR3 region has the DNA TGTGCCAGTAGTATTCAGGGGTCGGGCGAGACCCAGTACTTC.

This chain connects TRBV4-1 to TRBJ1-1; D unclear. Germline lookup yields CDR1 MGHRA and CDR2 YSYEKL. The CDR3 extends over 15 amino acids. Trimming stripped 3 bases from V and 3 bases from J, with 14 bases between. This CDR3 is CASSHSLNSYTEAFF. CDR3 nucleotide sequence: TGCGCCAGCAGCCACAGCCTGAACAGTTACACTGAAGCTTTCTTT.

The chain recombines TRBV4-1 with TRBJ2-3, with 8 bases lining up with TRBD2. This CDR3 is built from 13 residues. Trimming cost V 2 bases and J 13 bases; bases outside gene matches: 8. Germline V gene sequence: CDR1 MGHRA, CDR2 YSYEKL. The CDR3 DNA sequence: TGCGCCAGCAGCCAACTTACCCAGCGGGGGAAGTATTTT. This encodes CASSQLTQRGKYF.

The chain uses TRBV6-5 and TRBJ1-4, with D possibly TRBD1 on 5 matching bases. Between the trimmed V and J ends, which lost 0 bases and 8 bases, there was a span of 10 bases. There are 14 residues in the CDR3. Germline V gene sequence: CDR1 MNHEY, CDR2 SVGAGI. The CDR3 protein is CASSYSSGEEKLFF. The CDR3 DNA follows: TGTGCCAGCAGTTACTCTTCGGGGGAAGAAAAACTGTTTTTT.

Notes on this clone: One junction end disagrees with the germline gene, perhaps due to a read error. This chain uses TRBV9 with TRBJ1-5; possibly TRBD1 for D (5 bases). Germline loops: CDR1 SGDLS, CDR2 YYNGEE. The CDR3 spans 11 residues. Here the CDR3 reads CLMPGVQPQHF. The CDR3 bases are TGCCTGATGCCGGGGGTTCAGCCCCAGCATTTT.

V gene TRBV29-1 combines with J gene TRBJ2-5, with D tentatively TRBD1 (5 bases). This CDR3 has 12 residues. Germline CDR1 and CDR2: SQVTM and ANQGSEA. The V and J ends lost 0 bases and 3 bases respectively, with 5 bases between them. CDR3 nucleotide sequence: TGCAGCGTTGAAGAACAGGAAGAGACCCAGTACTTC. It translates to CSVEEQEETQYF.

The CDR3 loop reads CASSPGQGADTQYF. CDR3 coding DNA: TGTGCCAGCAGCCCCGGACAGGGGGCTGATACGCAGTATTTT. J is TRBJ2-3 and V is TRBV5-5; TRBD1 matches at 11 bases. Per germline, CDR1 SGHKS and CDR2 YYEKEE (reference sequence). This CDR3 comprises 14 residues. With 4 bases clipped from V and 6 bases from J, the junction kept 4 bases outside the gene matches.

Comments on this clone: One end of the junction fails to match germline, which may point to a read error. Here the CDR3 reads CSSSLDTNSYEQYF. The CDR3 nucleotides read TGTTCCAGCAGCTTAGACACTAACTCCTACGAGCAGTACTTC. V gene TRBV7-9 combines with J gene TRBJ2-7, with D unclear. Per germline, CDR1 SEHNR and CDR2 FQNEAQ (reference sequence). The CDR3 is 14 residues long.

The V and J genes are TRBV29-1 and TRBJ1-3; D uncertain. Germline CDR1 and CDR2: SQVTM and ANQGSEA. The CDR3 runs to 13 residues. Trimming removed 2 bases from V and 0 bases from J, with 5 bases in between. The CDR3 loop is CSVEQNSGNTIYF. The DNA of the CDR3 is TGCAGCGTTGAACAAAACTCTGGAAACACCATATATTTT.